This T cell receptor (beta chain) is drawn from a study of blood T cells in healthy people across ages. This CDR3 contains 12 residues. V was pared by 7 bases and J by 7 bases, with 13 bases between. Germline CDR1 and CDR2: GTSNPN and SVGIG (reference sequence). Then a second PCR, running roughly 7 to 11 cycles, was carried out with a sample-barcoded 5' primer and a J-beta primer mix. TCRdb re-called the 5' RACE reads through MiXCR, storing one row per CDR3 protein. The table has 1.5 million to 2 million distinct CDR3 sequences, about 30% seen once. This clonotype was seen at least ten times. The clonotype was recovered from a woman aged 25 to 39 in good health. The chain employs TRBV30 and TRBJ1-4; D might be TRBD1 (5 bases). The sample consisted of blood. Here the CDR3 reads CASDQGLEKLFF. The CDR3 DNA sequence: TGTGCCTCTGACCAGGGTCTTGAAAAACTGTTTTTT. Full variable domain (missing parts from reference TRBV30 and TRBJ1-4): SQTIHQWPATLVQPVGSPLSLECTVEGTSNPNLYWYRQAAGRGLQLLFYSVGIGQISSEVPQNLSASRPQDRQFILSSKKLLLSDSGFYLCASDQGLEKLFFGSGTQLSVL.